This T cell receptor beta chain was profiled in a study of cytomegalovirus exposure and HLA in healthy donors. With respect to this clone: Its matching antigen is unknown.

V trimming: 5 bases; J trimming: 8 bases; junction bases outside the gene matches: 7. Germline CDR1 is SNHLY and CDR2 is FYNNEI. The CDR3 spans 15 residues. Healthy donors of bone marrow made up the group. Study-level results: The study recorded 164 TCR beta chains that were cytomegalovirus-associated.

Amplification used 60 Vbeta primers and 13 Jbeta primers. Data came from immunoSEQ multiplex PCR; TCRdb stores just in-frame clones and leaves some out. The sample holds 150,000 to 200,000 clones; about 77% are singletons and the top ten take 9.5% to 10%. V gene TRBV2 combines with J gene TRBJ2-2; 11 positions match TRBD1. Sequencing was performed on PBMCs. The sequence came from a man younger than 30 in good health and CMV-seropositive. This chain's CDR3 is CASSLEGQGAGELFF. In DNA form, the CDR3 reads TGTGCCAGCAGTCTCGAAGGACAGGGGGCAGGGGAGCTGTTTTTT.